These 10 T cell receptor beta chains came from one sample sequenced in a study of cytomegalovirus exposure and HLA in healthy donors. The primer mix had 60 Vbeta and 13 Jbeta primers. Libraries were prepared by immunoSEQ multiplex PCR; TCRdb keeps only in-frame clonotypes and omits some of them. The profile shows 150,000 to 200,000 clones, 80% of them singletons. Material for sequencing was PBMCs. Receptor source: a woman in her thirties or forties in good health and CMV-seronegative.

The V call is TRBV19, the J call TRBJ1-2; 10 bases match TRBD1. V dropped 5 bases and J dropped 4; count of bases not matched to a gene: 13. This CDR3 has 17 amino acids. Germline CDR1 reads LNHDA; CDR2 reads SQIVND (reference sequence). This chain's CDR3 is CASSVRQGARGVYGYTF. Written as DNA, the CDR3 is TGTGCCAGTAGTGTGAGACAGGGGGCGAGAGGCGTCTATGGCTACACCTTC.

The chain recombines TRBV2 with TRBJ1-1; D ambiguous. The CDR3 spans 14 residues. V was pared by 5 bases and J by 1 base, with 11 bases between. Germline CDR1 and CDR2: SNHLY and FYNNEI. The CDR3 loop is CASSQSRSNTEAFF. CDR3 bases: TGTGCCAGCAGTCAATCTAGGTCGAACACTGAAGCTTTCTTT.

This chain joins TRBV5-1 and TRBJ2-1, with a weak D call TRBD2 (6 bases). Trimming left V 1 base short and J 10 bases short, with 12 bases between. There are 13 residues in the CDR3. Germline lookup yields CDR1 SGHRS and CDR2 YFSETQ. CDR3 sequence reads: CASSLNPGVEQFF. CDR3 nucleotides: TGCGCCAGCAGCTTGAACCCGGGGGTCGAGCAGTTCTTC.

This clone turned up a few times. This chain joins TRBV6-5 and TRBJ1-1; possibly TRBD1 for D (6 bases). The CDR3 extends over 13 amino acids. The germline gives CDR1 MNHEY, CDR2 SVGAGI. V was trimmed by 5 bases and J by 6 bases, leaving 13 bases between them. Here the CDR3 DNA reads TGTGCCAGCAGTGCCTACAGGGCGGCTGAAGCTTTCTTT. Its protein product is CASSAYRAAEAFF.

V is TRBV4-2 and J is TRBJ2-7; 7 positions agree with TRBD2. With 6 bases clipped from V and 3 bases from J, the junction kept 11 bases outside the gene matches. CDR1 is LGHNA, CDR2 YNFKEQ, per germline. This CDR3 is 15 amino acids long. The CDR3 sequence: CASRSVGGVVYEQYF. The CDR3 coding sequence is TGTGCCAGCAGATCCGTTGGGGGGGTAGTCTACGAGCAGTACTTC.

This chain joins TRBV18 and TRBJ2-6; 11 bases are a match to TRBD2. The V segment lost 3 bases and the J segment 4 bases; nucleotides outside the gene matches: 11. The CDR3 runs 19 residues. Germline V gives CDR1 KGHSH, CDR2 LQKENI. CDR3 DNA: TGTGCCAGCTCACCTTTAGCGGGAGGGCCTAGATCGGGGGCCAACGTCCTGACTTTC. Translation gives CASSPLAGGPRSGANVLTF.

This rearrangement joins TRBV2 to TRBJ2-5, with 7 bases lining up with TRBD1. The DNA end favors TRBJ2-7, so the J call may be wrong. CDR1 is SNHLY, CDR2 FYNNEI, per germline. The CDR3 loop spans 15 amino acids. The DNA for the CDR3 is TGTGCCAGCAGTGAAGAGACAGGGCCAAACTACGAGCAGTACTTC. Protein: CASSEETGPNYEQYF.

CDR3 in DNA: TGTGCCAGCTCACCACCGTTCGGGGGGTTGCCCAACACCGGGGAGCTGTTTTTT. As protein: CASSPPFGGLPNTGELFF. J is TRBJ2-2 and V is TRBV18; 7 positions agree with TRBD2. This CDR3 contains 18 residues. Per germline, CDR1 KGHSH and CDR2 LQKENI. Trimming at V came to 0 bases and at J to 2 bases, leaving 9 bases not matched to a gene. The variable domain in full, completed from reference TRBV18 and TRBJ2-2, reads NAGVMQNPRHLVRRRGQEARLRCSPMKGHSHVYWYRQLPEEGLKFMVYLQKENIIDESGMPKERFSAEFPKEGPSILRIQQVVRGDSAAYFCASSPPFGGLPNTGELFFGEGSRLTVL.

The table lists this clone with a count of one. The chain is built from TRBV5-6 and TRBJ2-3; 8 bases agree with TRBD2. The V gene's germline CDR1 is SGHDT and CDR2 YYEEEE. J lost 5 bases, V lost 2 bases, and 4 bases had no gene match. This CDR3 is built from 14 residues. DNA of the CDR3: TGTGCCAGCAGCTTAGCGGGAGATCAAGATACGCAGTATTTT. Encoded protein: CASSLAGDQDTQYF. The variable domain in full, completed from reference TRBV5-6 and TRBJ2-3, reads DAGVTQSPTHLIKTRGQQVTLRCSPKSGHDTVSWYQQALGQGPQFIFQYYEEEERQRGNFPDRFSGHQFPNYSSELNVNALLLGDSALYLCASSLAGDQDTQYFGPGTRLTVL.

This chain connects TRBV5-8 to TRBJ1-1, with 8 nucleotides matching TRBD1. This CDR3 is 19 amino acids long. Germline CDR1 is SGHTS and CDR2 is YDEGEE. V was pared by 2 bases and J by 1 base, with 16 bases of the junction left unmatched. The CDR3 is CASSLYPGTGSKENTEAFF. CDR3 in DNA: TGTGCCAGCAGCTTATATCCTGGGACAGGCAGCAAAGAGAACACTGAAGCTTTCTTT.